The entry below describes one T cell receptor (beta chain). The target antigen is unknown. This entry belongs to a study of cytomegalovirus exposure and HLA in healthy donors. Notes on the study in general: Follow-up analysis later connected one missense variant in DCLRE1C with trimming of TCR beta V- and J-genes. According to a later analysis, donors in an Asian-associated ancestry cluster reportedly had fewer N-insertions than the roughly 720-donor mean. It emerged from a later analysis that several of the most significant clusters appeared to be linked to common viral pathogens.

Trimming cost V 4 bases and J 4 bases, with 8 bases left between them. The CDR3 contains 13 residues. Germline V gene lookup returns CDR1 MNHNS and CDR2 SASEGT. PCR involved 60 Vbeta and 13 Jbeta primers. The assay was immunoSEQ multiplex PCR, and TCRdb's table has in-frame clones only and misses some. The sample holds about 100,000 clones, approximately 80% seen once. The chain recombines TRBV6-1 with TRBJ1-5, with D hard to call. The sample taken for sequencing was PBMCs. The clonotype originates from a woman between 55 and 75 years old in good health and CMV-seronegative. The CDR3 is CASSATENQPQHF. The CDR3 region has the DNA TGTGCCAGCAGTGCCACAGAGAATCAGCCCCAGCATTTT.